This T cell receptor beta chain was sequenced for a study of cytomegalovirus exposure and HLA in healthy donors. Study overall: Approximately 190 million T cells yielded around 120 million unique TCR beta sequences in earlier analysis.

The CDR3 length is 11 residues. Germline V gene lookup returns CDR1 DFQATT and CDR2 SNEGSKA (reference sequence). Comment on this clone: The antigen is unknown.

The PCR ran on 60 Vbeta and 13 Jbeta primers. Only in-frame clones appear in the TCRdb table, and some are missing; sequencing was by immunoSEQ multiplex PCR. The sample has some 170,000 clones, approximately 85% seen once. Findings of the study overall: A highly shared variant cluster was judged a likely technical artifact. Associated with cytomegalovirus, according to the listing, were some 150 TCR beta chains.

The rearrangement joins TRBV20-1 to TRBJ2-5; D unclear. The sequence derives from a girl aged 2 to 9 in good health and CMV-seropositive. Specimen: PBMCs. CDR3 residues: CKFLYQETQYF. CDR3 DNA: TGCAAATTTCTGTACCAAGAGACCCAGTACTTC.